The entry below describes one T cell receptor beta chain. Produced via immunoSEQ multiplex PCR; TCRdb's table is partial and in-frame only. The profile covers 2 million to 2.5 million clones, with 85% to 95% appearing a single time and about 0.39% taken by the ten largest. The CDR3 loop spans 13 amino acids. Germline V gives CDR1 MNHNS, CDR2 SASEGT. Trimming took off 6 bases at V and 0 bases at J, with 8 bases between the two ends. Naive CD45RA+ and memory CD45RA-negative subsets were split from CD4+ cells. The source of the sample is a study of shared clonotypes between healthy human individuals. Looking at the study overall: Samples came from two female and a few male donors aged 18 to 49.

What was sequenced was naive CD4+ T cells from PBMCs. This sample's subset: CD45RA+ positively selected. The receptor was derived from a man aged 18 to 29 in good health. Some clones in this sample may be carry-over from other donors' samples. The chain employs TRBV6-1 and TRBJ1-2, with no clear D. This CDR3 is CASRAASNYGYTF. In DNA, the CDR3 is TGTGCCAGCAGGGCAGCTTCTAACTATGGCTACACCTTC.